The rows below give T cell receptor beta chains drawn from one sample of a study of cytomegalovirus exposure and HLA in healthy donors. The protocol was immunoSEQ multiplex PCR, while the TCRdb copy is restricted to in-frame clones and leaves out a portion. This table holds around 130,000 clones, about 70% found once. The sample comprised PBMCs. The receptors were gathered from a woman in her forties in good health and CMV-seropositive. CDR3s leave out the opening cysteine and the closing phenylalanine or tryptophan.

j_call | v_call | cdr3_aa
TRBJ2-4 | TRBV7-2 | ASSQQGALNIQY
TRBJ1-1 | TRBV29-1 | SSRRETNTEAF
TRBJ2-2 | TRBV7-8 | ASSRTIFSGGRTGELF
TRBJ2-3 | TRBV19 | ASSNPGSSGLDTQY
TRBJ2-1 | TRBV6-1 | ASSEPSRGGQF
TRBJ2-3 | TRBV29-1 | SVSSTGGISTDTQY
TRBJ1-1 | TRBV7-2 | ASSLLSPGSTEAF
TRBJ1-5 | TRBV6-1 | ASSPDRVNQPQH
TRBJ2-2 | TRBV4-2 | ASSQQTANTGELF
TRBJ2-3 | TRBV29-1 | SVGGLAGTSTDTQY
TRBJ2-5 | TRBV28 | ASSATPLAGGRETQY
TRBJ1-2 | TRBV7-9 | ASSSQGVKVYGYT